The 26 T cell receptor beta chains in this list originate from one sample, sequenced in a study of cytomegalovirus exposure and HLA in healthy donors. TCRdb's table, derived via immunoSEQ multiplex PCR, lists solely in-frame clones and lacks some. The sample holds some 340,000 clones, approximately 86% seen once. The source material was PBMCs. The origin of the receptors is a woman under 40 in good health and CMV-seropositive.

The V call is TRBV28, the J call TRBJ1-2, with a possible D match to TRBD1 (5 bases). Trimming took off 1 base at V and 8 bases at J, with 14 bases between the two ends. Germline V gene lookup returns CDR1 MDHEN and CDR2 SYDVKM. There are 14 residues in the CDR3. CDR3 residues: CASSLLGRGGGYTF. The CDR3 region has the DNA TGTGCCAGCAGTTTATTGGGGCGGGGTGGCGGCTACACCTTC.

The rearrangement uses TRBV25-1 and TRBJ1-2; 7 bases map to TRBD1. Germline CDR1 is MGHDK and CDR2 is SYGVNS. The V segment lost 8 bases and the J segment 6 bases; nucleotides outside the gene matches: 9. CDR3 length: 13 residues. CDR3 amino acids: CASSLQGIDGYTF. In DNA, the CDR3 is TGTGCCAGCTCATTACAGGGGATCGATGGCTACACCTTC.

J is TRBJ2-1 and V is TRBV30, with TRBD1 matching 11 bases. The length of the CDR3 is 14 residues. Per germline, CDR1 GTSNPN and CDR2 SVGIG (reference sequence). V gave up 5 bases and J gave up 10 bases; unmatched junction bases: 10. The CDR3 DNA follows: TGTGCCTGGGATAGGGGACAGGGGGTCGAGGAGCAGTTCTTC. Protein: CAWDRGQGVEEQFF.

The rearrangement joins TRBV6-1 to TRBJ2-3, with unresolved D. CDR1 and CDR2 (germline): MNHNS, SASEGT. V gave up 3 bases and J gave up 0 bases, with 13 bases separating them. The CDR3 has 16 amino acids. The DNA for the CDR3 is TGTGCCAGCAGTGATCTGGTTGGACGGAGCACAGATACGCAGTATTTT. Protein sequence: CASSDLVGRSTDTQYF.

CDR3 protein: CASSFEHATAAQYF. For the CDR3, the DNA is TGTGCCAGCAGCTTTGAGCATGCCACCGCTGCGCAGTACTTC. This chain uses TRBV7-6 with TRBJ2-7; no reliable D call. V lost 3 bases to trimming and J lost 9 bases, with 18 bases between them. This CDR3 has 14 amino acids. Germline loops: CDR1 SGHVS, CDR2 FNYEAQ.

V is TRBV7-2 and J is TRBJ2-7; the match to TRBD2 covers 7 bases. Trimming cost V 5 bases and J 4 bases; bases outside gene matches: 11. The CDR3 runs to 15 residues. Germline V gives CDR1 SGHTA, CDR2 FQGNSA. CDR3 bases: TGTGCCAGCAGCCACACTCGCGGGACTACTTACGAGCAGTACTTC. Its translation is CASSHTRGTTYEQYF.

J is TRBJ1-2 and V is TRBV4-1; D not certain. The germline V gene has CDR1 MGHRA and CDR2 YSYEKL. The V and J ends lost 0 bases and 0 bases respectively, with 8 bases between them. There are 15 residues in the CDR3. Here the CDR3 DNA reads TGCGCCAGCAGCCAAGAACCCACTACTAACTATGGCTACACCTTC. Translated: CASSQEPTTNYGYTF.

CDR3 in amino acids: CASSVGTSGAYNEQFF. CDR3 DNA sequence: TGTGCCAGCAGCGTAGGAACTAGCGGGGCTTACAATGAGCAGTTCTTC. The chain uses TRBV9 and TRBJ2-1, with 10 nucleotides matching TRBD2. Germline-derived CDR1 and CDR2 are SGDLS and YYNGEE. The CDR3 contains 16 residues. V lost 0 bases to trimming and J lost 4 bases; unmatched junction nucleotides: 4.

The chain is built from TRBV9 and TRBJ2-3; D not resolved. The CDR3 contains 15 residues. Germline V CDR1 and CDR2: SGDLS, YYNGEE. With 0 bases removed from V and 1 base from J, the gap between germline ends came to 9 bases. CDR3 nucleotides: TGTGCCAGCAGCGTAGGGCCCCACCGCACAGATACGCAGTATTTT. This sequence encodes CASSVGPHRTDTQYF.

The V call is TRBV9, the J call TRBJ2-2; unclear D gene. This CDR3 contains 13 residues. Germline V gene sequence: CDR1 SGDLS, CDR2 YYNGEE. Trimming took 0 bases from V and 8 from J, leaving 8 bases between them. The CDR3 region is CASSVVPTGELFF. The CDR3 nucleotides are TGTGCCAGCAGCGTAGTCCCTACTGGGGAGCTGTTTTTT.

The rearrangement uses TRBV29-1 and TRBJ2-7; unclear D gene. CDR3 size: 12 residues. The V end was cut by 5 bases, the J end by 0 bases, with 8 bases between. Germline-derived CDR1 and CDR2 are SQVTM and ANQGSEA. DNA for the CDR3: TGCAGCGTTTACGGAAGCTCCTACGAGCAGTACTTC. Translating it yields CSVYGSSYEQYF.

The chain uses TRBV6-5 and TRBJ1-4; D gene ambiguous. Germline V gives CDR1 MNHEY, CDR2 SVGAGI. The V end lost 3 bases, the J end lost 0 bases, and 8 bases lay between the germline ends. The CDR3 extends over 15 amino acids. The CDR3 region is CASSYDPATNEKLFF. The DNA for the CDR3 is TGTGCCAGCAGTTATGATCCGGCAACTAATGAAAAACTGTTTTTT.

The CDR3 sequence: CASSEQGMVQYF. The CDR3 bases are TGTGCCAGCAGTGAACAGGGGATGGTGCAGTACTTC. This sequence joins TRBV2 and TRBJ2-7, with D possibly being TRBD1 (6 bases). Germline CDR1 reads SNHLY; CDR2 reads FYNNEI. The CDR3 runs to 12 residues. The germline V and J ends were trimmed by 2 bases and 9 bases, with 11 bases remaining between them.

This chain links TRBV6-5 with TRBJ1-1; perhaps TRBD1 as D (5 bases). Germline CDR1 and CDR2: MNHEY and SVGAGI. This CDR3 region has 14 residues. Trimming shortened V by 4 bases and J by 1 base, and 10 bases separated the two germline ends. This chain's CDR3 is CASSLSGWNTEAFF. DNA of the CDR3: TGTGCCAGCAGTTTGTCAGGGTGGAACACTGAAGCTTTCTTT.

The chain combines TRBV18 with TRBJ2-3; 13 positions match TRBD2. The CDR3 consists of 16 residues. V lost 4 bases, J lost 5 bases, and 6 bases stayed unmatched. The germline V gene encodes CDR1 KGHSH and CDR2 LQKENI. CDR3 residues: CASSRTSGGAGDTQYF. Written as DNA, the CDR3 is TGTGCCAGCTCACGAACTAGCGGGGGGGCCGGAGATACGCAGTATTTT.

The chain employs TRBV5-1 and TRBJ1-5; D is possibly TRBD1 (5 bases). Trimming removed 0 bases from V and 6 bases from J, with 10 bases in between. Germline V CDR1 and CDR2: SGHRS, YFSETQ. This CDR3 is 14 amino acids long. The CDR3 sequence is CASSLGGGPQPQHF. In nucleotides, the CDR3 is TGCGCCAGCAGCTTGGGGGGCGGACCTCAGCCCCAGCATTTT.

This chain uses TRBV6-6 with TRBJ2-7, with D possibly being TRBD2 (5 bases). This CDR3 region has 11 residues. V lost 0 bases and J 9 bases, leaving 6 bases between the germline ends. Germline lookup yields CDR1 MNHNY and CDR2 SVGAGI (reference sequence). CDR3 DNA sequence: TGTGCCAGCAGTTACTCTGGAGGGCAGTACTTC. Protein: CASSYSGGQYF.

The chain carries TRBV18 and TRBJ2-7; 13 positions agree with TRBD2. Germline V lookup: CDR1 KGHSH, CDR2 LQKENI. The CDR3 totals 16 residues. V lost 6 bases to trimming and J lost 2 bases; unmatched junction nucleotides: 7. CDR3 DNA sequence: TGTGCCAGCTCTTCGACTAGCGGGGGGACTACCTACGAGCAGTACTTC. Translating gives CASSSTSGGTTYEQYF.

This chain links TRBV5-4 with TRBJ1-1, with 7 bases lining up with TRBD1. There are 15 residues in the CDR3. J was trimmed by 6 bases and V by 0 bases; bases with no gene match: 8. Germline CDR1 is SGHNT and CDR2 is YYREEE (reference sequence). The CDR3 DNA is TGTGCCAGCAGCTTGGACAGGGGAATTGGCTCTGAAGCTTTCTTT. It translates to CASSLDRGIGSEAFF. Complete variable domain (other parts from reference TRBV5-4 and TRBJ1-1): ETGVTQSPTHLIKTRGQQVTLRCSSQSGHNTVSWYQQALGQGPQFIFQYYREEENGRGNFPPRFSGLQFPNYSSELNVNALELDDSALYLCASSLDRGIGSEAFFGQGTRLTVV.

The V call is TRBV19, the J call TRBJ2-1; TRBD2 matches at 11 bases. This CDR3 contains 15 residues. From germline, CDR1 is LNHDA and CDR2 SQIVND (reference sequence). Losses at the gene ends were 6 bases for V and 6 bases for J; bases not matched to a gene: 7. This chain's CDR3 is CASRQGLAAFNEQFF. In DNA form, the CDR3 reads TGTGCCAGTAGGCAGGGACTAGCGGCATTCAATGAGCAGTTCTTC. Filled out from reference TRBV19 and TRBJ2-1, the complete variable domain reads DGGITQSPKYLFRKEGQNVTLSCEQNLNHDAMYWYRQDPGQGLRLIYYSQIVNDFQKGDIAEGYSVSREKKESFPLTVTSAQKNPTAFYLCASRQGLAAFNEQFFGPGTRLTVL.

This clone showed up just a few times. The rearrangement links TRBV27 to TRBJ1-6, with D possibly being TRBD1 (5 bases). This CDR3 is 13 amino acids long. With 6 bases removed from V and 7 bases from J, the gap between germline ends came to 10 bases. CDR1 and CDR2 (germline): MNHEY, SMNVEV (reference sequence). The CDR3 region has the DNA TGTGCCAGCAGATCAGGGCTAAATTCACCCCTCCACTTT. Translated, it gives CASRSGLNSPLHF.

V and J are TRBV6-5 and TRBJ2-5; no clear D gene. The V gene lost 5 bases and the J gene lost 6 bases, with 13 bases spanning the gap. This CDR3 is built from 13 residues. Per germline, CDR1 MNHEY and CDR2 SVGAGI. CDR3 DNA sequence: TGTGCCAGCAGTCAGCTGCTTGGAAAGACCCAGTACTTC. Its protein product is CASSQLLGKTQYF.

The J gene is TRBJ1-6, the V gene TRBV6-4; D not resolved. The CDR3 covers 13 residues. Trimming removed 0 bases from V and 7 bases from J, with 4 bases in between. Germline-derived CDR1 and CDR2 are MRHNA and SNTAGT. The CDR3 nucleotides read TGTGCCAGCAGTGACTCGGAAAATTCACCCCTCCACTTT. Protein: CASSDSENSPLHF.

The genes are TRBV19 and TRBJ1-1; D is uncertain. The V end lost 8 bases, the J end lost 5 bases, and 15 bases lay between the germline ends. Germline V gives CDR1 LNHDA, CDR2 SQIVND (reference sequence). The length of the CDR3 is 13 residues. The CDR3 reads CASVLQVGTEAFF. CDR3 nucleotides: TGTGCCAGTGTATTGCAGGTGGGGACTGAAGCTTTCTTT.

The chain recombines TRBV5-1 with TRBJ2-7; 8 bases agree with TRBD2. After removal of 2 bases from V and 0 bases from J, the junction contained 10 bases not matched to a gene. The germline V gene has CDR1 SGHRS and CDR2 YFSETQ. The CDR3 loop spans 17 amino acids. The CDR3 reads CASSLAGEGPLSYEQYF. The DNA for the CDR3 is TGCGCCAGCAGCTTAGCGGGGGAGGGCCCTCTCTCCTACGAGCAGTACTTC. Variable domain in full (rest from reference TRBV5-1 and TRBJ2-7): KAGVTQTPRYLIKTRGQQVTLSCSPISGHRSVSWYQQTPGQGLQFLFEYFSETQRNKGNFPGRFSGRQFSNSRSEMNVSTLELGDSALYLCASSLAGEGPLSYEQYFGPGTRLTVT.

The chain couples TRBV11-2 to TRBJ2-7; D unclear. CDR3 length equals 13 residues. Germline V gene lookup returns CDR1 SGHAT and CDR2 FQNNGV. V was clipped by 1 base and J by 0 bases, with 4 bases between them. This chain's CDR3 is CASSLGSSYEQYF. In DNA, the CDR3 is TGTGCCAGCAGCTTAGGTAGCTCCTACGAGCAGTACTTC.